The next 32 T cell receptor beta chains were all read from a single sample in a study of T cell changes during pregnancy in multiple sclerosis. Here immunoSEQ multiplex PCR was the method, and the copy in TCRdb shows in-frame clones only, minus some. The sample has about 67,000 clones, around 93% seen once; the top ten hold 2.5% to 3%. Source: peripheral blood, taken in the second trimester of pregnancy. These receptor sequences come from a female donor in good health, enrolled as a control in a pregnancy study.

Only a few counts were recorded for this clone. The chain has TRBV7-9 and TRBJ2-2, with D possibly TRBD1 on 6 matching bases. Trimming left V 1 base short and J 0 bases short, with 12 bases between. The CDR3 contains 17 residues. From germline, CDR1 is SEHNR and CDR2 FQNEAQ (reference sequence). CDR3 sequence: CASSLGHGTPNTGELFF. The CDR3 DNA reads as TGTGCCAGCAGCTTAGGGCATGGGACACCGAACACCGGGGAGCTGTTTTTT.

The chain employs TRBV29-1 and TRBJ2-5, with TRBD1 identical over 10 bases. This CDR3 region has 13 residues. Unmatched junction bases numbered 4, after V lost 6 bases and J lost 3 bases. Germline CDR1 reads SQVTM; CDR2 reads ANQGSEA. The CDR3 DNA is TGCAGCGTGGGAGGGACAGGGGAAGAGACCCAGTACTTC. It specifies CSVGGTGEETQYF.

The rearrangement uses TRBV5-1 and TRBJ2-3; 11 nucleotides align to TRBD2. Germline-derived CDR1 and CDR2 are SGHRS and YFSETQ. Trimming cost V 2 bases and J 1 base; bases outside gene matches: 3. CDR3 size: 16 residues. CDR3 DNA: TGCGCCAGCAGCTTAGGGGGACTAGCGGGCACAGATACGCAGTATTTT. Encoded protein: CASSLGGLAGTDTQYF.

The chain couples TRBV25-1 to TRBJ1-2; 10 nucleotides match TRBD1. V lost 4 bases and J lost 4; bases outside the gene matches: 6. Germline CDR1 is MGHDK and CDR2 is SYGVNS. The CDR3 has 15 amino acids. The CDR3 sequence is CASSATGTGVYGYTF. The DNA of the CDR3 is TGTGCCAGCAGTGCCACCGGGACAGGGGTCTATGGCTACACCTTC.

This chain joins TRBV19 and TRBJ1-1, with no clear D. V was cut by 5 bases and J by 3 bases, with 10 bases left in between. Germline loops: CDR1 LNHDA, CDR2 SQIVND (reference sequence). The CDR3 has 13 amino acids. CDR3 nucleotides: TGTGCCAGTAGTCGCGCGGGCCACACTGAAGCTTTCTTT. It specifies CASSRAGHTEAFF. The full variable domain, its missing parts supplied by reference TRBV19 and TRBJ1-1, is DGGITQSPKYLFRKEGQNVTLSCEQNLNHDAMYWYRQDPGQGLRLIYYSQIVNDFQKGDIAEGYSVSREKKESFPLTVTSAQKNPTAFYLCASSRAGHTEAFFGQGTRLTVV.

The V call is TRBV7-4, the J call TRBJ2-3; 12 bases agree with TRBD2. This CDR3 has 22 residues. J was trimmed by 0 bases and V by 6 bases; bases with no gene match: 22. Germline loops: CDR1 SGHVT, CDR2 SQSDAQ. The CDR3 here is CASRPRTGFELAGGSSTDTQYF. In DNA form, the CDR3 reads TGTGCCAGCAGACCCCGGACAGGGTTCGAACTAGCGGGAGGATCTAGCACAGATACGCAGTATTTT.

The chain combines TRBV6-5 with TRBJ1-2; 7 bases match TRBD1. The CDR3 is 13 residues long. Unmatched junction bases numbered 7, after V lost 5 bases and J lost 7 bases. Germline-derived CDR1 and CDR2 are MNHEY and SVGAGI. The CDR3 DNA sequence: TGTGCCAGCAGTAAACGGGACAGAGGTGGCTACACCTTC. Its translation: CASSKRDRGGYTF.

CDR3 residues: CASSSAGGGTGELFF. CDR3 DNA: TGTGCCAGCAGTTCCGCGGGAGGAGGCACCGGGGAGCTGTTTTTT. The genes are TRBV27 and TRBJ2-2; TRBD2 matches at 8 bases. This CDR3 contains 15 residues. Germline loops: CDR1 MNHEY, CDR2 SMNVEV (reference sequence). V shed 4 bases, J shed 4 bases, and the junction held 5 bases outside the gene matches.

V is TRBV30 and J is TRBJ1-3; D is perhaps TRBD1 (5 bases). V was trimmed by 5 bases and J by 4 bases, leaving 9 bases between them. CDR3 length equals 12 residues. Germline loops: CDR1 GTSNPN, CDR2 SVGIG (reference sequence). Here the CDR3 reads CAWQGGGNTIYF. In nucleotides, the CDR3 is TGTGCCTGGCAGGGTGGAGGAAACACCATATATTTT.

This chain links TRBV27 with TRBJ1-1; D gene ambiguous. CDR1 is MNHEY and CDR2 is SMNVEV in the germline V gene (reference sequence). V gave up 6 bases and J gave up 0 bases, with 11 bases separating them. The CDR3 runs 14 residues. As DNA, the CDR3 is TGTGCCAGCAGCCCGCTACTGATGAACACTGAAGCTTTCTTT. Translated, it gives CASSPLLMNTEAFF.

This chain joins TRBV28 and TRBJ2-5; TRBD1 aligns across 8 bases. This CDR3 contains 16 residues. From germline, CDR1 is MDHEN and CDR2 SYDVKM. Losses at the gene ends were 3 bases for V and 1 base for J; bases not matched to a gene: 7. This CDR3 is CASSLSWDRLQETQYF. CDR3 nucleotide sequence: TGTGCCAGCAGTTTGTCGTGGGACAGGCTCCAAGAGACCCAGTACTTC. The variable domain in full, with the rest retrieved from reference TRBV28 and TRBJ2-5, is DVKVTQSSRYLVKRTGEKVFLECVQDMDHENMFWYRQDPGLGLRLIYFSYDVKMKEKGDIPEGYSVSREKKERFSLILESASTNQTSMYLCASSLSWDRLQETQYFGPGTRLLVL.

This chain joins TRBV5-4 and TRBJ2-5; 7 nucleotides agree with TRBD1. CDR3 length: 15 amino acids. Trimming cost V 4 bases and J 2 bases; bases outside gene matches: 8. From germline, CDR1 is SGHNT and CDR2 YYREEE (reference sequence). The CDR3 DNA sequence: TGTGCCAGCAGCAAGGGACAGTCCGCTCAAGAGACCCAGTACTTC. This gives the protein CASSKGQSAQETQYF.

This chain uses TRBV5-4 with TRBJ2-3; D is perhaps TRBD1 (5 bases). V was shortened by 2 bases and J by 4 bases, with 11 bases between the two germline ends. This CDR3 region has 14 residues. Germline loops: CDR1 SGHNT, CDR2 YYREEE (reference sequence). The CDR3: CASSFGAASDTQYF. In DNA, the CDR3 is TGTGCCAGCAGCTTTGGGGCGGCCTCAGATACGCAGTATTTT.

The CDR3 sequence is CASSYTGDVDPDLGEKLFF. In DNA form, the CDR3 reads TGTGCCAGCAGTTACACCGGTGATGTGGATCCAGACTTAGGTGAAAAACTGTTTTTT. V gene TRBV6-8 combines with J gene TRBJ1-4, with D hard to call. Germline CDR1 and CDR2: MNHGY and SAAAGT. V dropped 2 bases and J dropped 7 bases, with 26 bases sitting between them. The CDR3 sequence is 19 residues long.

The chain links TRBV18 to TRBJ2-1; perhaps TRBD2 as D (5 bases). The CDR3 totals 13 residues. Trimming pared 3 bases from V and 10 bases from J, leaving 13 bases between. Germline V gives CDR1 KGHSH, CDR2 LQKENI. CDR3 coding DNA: TGTGCCAGCTCACCCGGGATGGACGACGAGCAGTTCTTC. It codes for CASSPGMDDEQFF. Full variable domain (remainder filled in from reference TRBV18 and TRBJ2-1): NAGVMQNPRHLVRRRGQEARLRCSPMKGHSHVYWYRQLPEEGLKFMVYLQKENIIDESGMPKERFSAEFPKEGPSILRIQQVVRGDSAAYFCASSPGMDDEQFFGPGTRLTVL.

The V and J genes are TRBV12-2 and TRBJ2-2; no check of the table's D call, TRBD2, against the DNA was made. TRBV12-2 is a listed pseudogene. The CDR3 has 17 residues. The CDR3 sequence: CASRLAGLAPNTGELFF. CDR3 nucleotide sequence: TGTGCAAGTCGCTTAGCTGGACTAGCCCCGAACACCGGGGAGCTGTTTTTT.

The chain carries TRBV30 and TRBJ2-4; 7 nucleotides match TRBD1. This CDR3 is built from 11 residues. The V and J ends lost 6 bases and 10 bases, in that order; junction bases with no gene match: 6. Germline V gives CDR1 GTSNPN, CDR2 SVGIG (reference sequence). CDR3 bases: TGTGCCTGTCAGGGGGAAACGATTCAGTACTTC. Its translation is CACQGETIQYF.

CDR3: CASSEAPLDRGRETQYF. The CDR3 nucleotides read TGTGCCAGCAGTGAAGCGCCCCTGGACAGGGGGCGAGAGACCCAGTACTTC. The chain combines TRBV6-1 with TRBJ2-5; 11 nucleotides align to TRBD1. The CDR3 spans 17 residues. V gave up 0 bases and J gave up 4 bases; unmatched junction bases: 7. Per germline, CDR1 MNHNS and CDR2 SASEGT.

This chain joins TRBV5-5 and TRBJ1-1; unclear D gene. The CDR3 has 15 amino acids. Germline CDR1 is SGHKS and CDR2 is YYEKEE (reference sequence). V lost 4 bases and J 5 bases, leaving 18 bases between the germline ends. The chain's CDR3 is CASSPPVWAHTEAFF. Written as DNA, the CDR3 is TGTGCCAGCAGCCCCCCCGTCTGGGCGCATACTGAAGCTTTCTTT.

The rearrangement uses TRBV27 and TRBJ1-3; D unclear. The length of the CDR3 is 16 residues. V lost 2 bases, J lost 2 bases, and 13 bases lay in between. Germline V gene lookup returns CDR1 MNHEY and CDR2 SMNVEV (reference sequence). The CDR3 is CASSLRRPATGNTIYF. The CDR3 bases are TGTGCCAGCAGTTTAAGGCGGCCAGCCACTGGAAACACCATATATTTT.

The CDR3 loop is CASSFSAGGGETQYF. CDR3 in DNA: TGTGCCAGCAGCTTTTCAGCAGGGGGCGGAGAGACCCAGTACTTC. J is TRBJ2-5 and V is TRBV7-2, with 8 bases lining up with TRBD1. The CDR3 spans 15 residues. Germline V lookup: CDR1 SGHTA, CDR2 FQGNSA. The V gene end was trimmed by 3 bases and the J gene end by 4 bases; junction bases not matched to a gene: 7. The complete variable domain, with remaining parts taken from reference TRBV7-2 and TRBJ2-5, reads GAGVSQSPSNKVTEKGKDVELRCDPISGHTALYWYRQSLGQGLEFLIYFQGNSAPDKSGLPSDRFSAERTGGSVSTLTIQRTQQEDSAVYLCASSFSAGGGETQYFGPGTRLLVL.

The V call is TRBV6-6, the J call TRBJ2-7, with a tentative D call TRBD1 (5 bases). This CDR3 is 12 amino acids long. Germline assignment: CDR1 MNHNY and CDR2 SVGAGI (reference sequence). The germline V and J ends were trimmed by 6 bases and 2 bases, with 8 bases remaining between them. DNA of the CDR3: TGTGCCAGCAGCAGGGCTACCTACGAGCAGTACTTC. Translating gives CASSRATYEQYF.

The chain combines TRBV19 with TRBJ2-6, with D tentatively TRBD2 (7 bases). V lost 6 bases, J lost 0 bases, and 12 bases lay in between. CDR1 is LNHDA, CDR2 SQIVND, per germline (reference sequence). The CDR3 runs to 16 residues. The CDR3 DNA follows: TGTGCCAGTAGAGGGGGAGGGGCCTCTGGGGCCAACGTCCTGACTTTC. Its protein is CASRGGGASGANVLTF.

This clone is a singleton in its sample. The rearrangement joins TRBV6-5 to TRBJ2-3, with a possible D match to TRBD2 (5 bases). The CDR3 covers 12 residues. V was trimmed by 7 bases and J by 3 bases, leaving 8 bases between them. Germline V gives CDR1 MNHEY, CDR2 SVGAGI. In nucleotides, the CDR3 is TGTGCCAGCACGAGCGGTACAGATACGCAGTATTTT. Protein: CASTSGTDTQYF.

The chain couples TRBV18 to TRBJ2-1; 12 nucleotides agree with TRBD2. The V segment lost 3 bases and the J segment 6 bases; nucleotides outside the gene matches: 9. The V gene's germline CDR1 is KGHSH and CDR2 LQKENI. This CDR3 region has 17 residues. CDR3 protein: CASSPFISGLAGNEQFF. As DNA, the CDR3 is TGTGCCAGCTCACCCTTTATCTCGGGACTAGCGGGCAATGAGCAGTTCTTC.

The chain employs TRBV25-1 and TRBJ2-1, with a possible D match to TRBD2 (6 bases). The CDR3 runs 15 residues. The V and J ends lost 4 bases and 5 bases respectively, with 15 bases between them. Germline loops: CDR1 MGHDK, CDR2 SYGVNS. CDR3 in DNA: TGTGCCAGCAGTGCACTAGCTAAAGGCCACAATGAGCAGTTCTTC. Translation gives CASSALAKGHNEQFF.

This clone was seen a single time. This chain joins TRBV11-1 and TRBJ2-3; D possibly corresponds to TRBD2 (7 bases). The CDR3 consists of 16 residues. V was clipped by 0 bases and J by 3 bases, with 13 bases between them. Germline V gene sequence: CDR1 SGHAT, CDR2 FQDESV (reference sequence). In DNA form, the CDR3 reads TGTGCCAGCAGCTTAGCGGGGGGGGGCTTTACAGATACGCAGTATTTT. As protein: CASSLAGGGFTDTQYF.

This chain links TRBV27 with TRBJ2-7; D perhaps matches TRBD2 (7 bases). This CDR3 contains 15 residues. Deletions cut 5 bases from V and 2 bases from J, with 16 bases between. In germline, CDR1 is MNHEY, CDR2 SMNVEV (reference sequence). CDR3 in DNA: TGTGCCAGCAGTCCCCGGGGGGCGGCGGCCTACGAGCAGTACTTC. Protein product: CASSPRGAAAYEQYF.

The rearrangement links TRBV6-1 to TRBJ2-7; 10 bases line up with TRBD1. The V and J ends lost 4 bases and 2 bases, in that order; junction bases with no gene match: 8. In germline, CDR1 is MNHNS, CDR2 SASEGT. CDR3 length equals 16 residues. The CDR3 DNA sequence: TGTGCCAGCAGTGCCGGGACAGGGGCCGGCGCCTACGAGCAGTACTTC. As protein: CASSAGTGAGAYEQYF.

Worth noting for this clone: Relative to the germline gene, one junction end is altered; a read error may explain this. The CDR3 protein is CASSLAGVYEQYF. The CDR3 DNA is TGTGCCAGCAGCCTAGCGGGCGTCTACGAGCAGTACTTC. The chain couples TRBV7-9 to TRBJ2-7, with 8 bases that match TRBD2. Germline V gives CDR1 SEHNR, CDR2 FQNEAQ (reference sequence). CDR3 length: 13 amino acids.

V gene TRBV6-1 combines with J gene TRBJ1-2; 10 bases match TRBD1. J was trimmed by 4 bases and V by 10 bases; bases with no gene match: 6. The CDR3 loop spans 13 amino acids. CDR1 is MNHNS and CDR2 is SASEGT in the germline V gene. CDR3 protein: CATGQGGPYGYTF. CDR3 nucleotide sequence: TGTGCCACCGGACAGGGGGGGCCCTATGGCTACACCTTC.

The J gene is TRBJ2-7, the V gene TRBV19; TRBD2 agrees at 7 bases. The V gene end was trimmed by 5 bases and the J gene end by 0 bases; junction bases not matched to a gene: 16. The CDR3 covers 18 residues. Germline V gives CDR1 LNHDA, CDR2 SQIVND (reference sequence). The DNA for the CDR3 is TGTGCCAGTAGTCCTTTCACGTTAGCGGGCCGCTTCTCCTACGAGCAGTACTTC. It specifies CASSPFTLAGRFSYEQYF.